This T cell receptor (beta chain) came from a study of long-term antiretroviral therapy in people with HIV. The length of the CDR3 is 19 residues. Unmatched junction bases numbered 8, after V lost 3 bases and J lost 0 bases. Germline CDR1 and CDR2: SGHDN and FVKESK. This clone was detected once. Its matching antigen is unknown. Study conclusions and caveats: Within the repertoire, clones expanded before ART were dominant at all time points. Investigators report no available data on ART adherence, viral resistance or therapy changes. ART-treated samples gained diversity yet remained below transplant donor controls.

Sequencing used immunoSEQ v3.0 at survey level. Per sample, sequencing targeted roughly 35,000-50,000 T-cell genomes. The table came from immunoSEQ multiplex PCR; TCRdb's copy has only in-frame clones and leaves some out. The table has just under 35,000 clones, approximately 81% seen once; the top ten hold about 5.3%. Source: unsorted PBMCs, taken just over 2.7 years before starting antiretroviral therapy. This chain links TRBV14 with TRBJ2-3, with TRBD2 matching over 14 bases. The sequence was obtained from a woman in her twenties or thirties with HIV. The CDR3 loop is CASSHGLAGGSSSTDTQYF. The CDR3 bases are TGTGCCAGCAGCCATGGACTAGCGGGGGGATCTTCTAGCACAGATACGCAGTATTTT. Using reference TRBV14 and TRBJ2-3 for the parts outside the CDR3, the full variable domain is EAGVTQFPSHSVIEKGQTVTLRCDPISGHDNLYWYRRVMGKEIKFLLHFVKESKQDESGMPNNRFLAERTGGTYSTLKVQPAELEDSGVYFCASSHGLAGGSSSTDTQYFGPGTRLTVL.